This is a list of T cell receptor beta chains from one sample in a study of somatic mutations in cytotoxic T cells in rheumatoid arthritis. TCRdb's table, derived via immunoSEQ multiplex PCR, lists solely in-frame clones and lacks some. The table records about 11,000 clones, roughly 73% of them present only once. Sample: CD8+ T cells sorted from blood. These receptors were collected from a man aged 60 to 75 in good health. CDR3s include the opening cysteine and the closing phenylalanine or tryptophan.

cdr3_length j_call v_call cdr3_aa
15 TRBJ2-1 TRBV9 CASSPPPTGAREQFF
18 TRBJ2-2 TRBV2 CASKPPPGRGSNTGELFF
10 TRBJ1-1 TRBV29-1 CSALGEEAFF
15 TRBJ2-5 TRBV29-1 CSVEDLGRGQETQYF
14 TRBJ2-5 TRBV7-9 CASSLVQAQETQYF
16 TRBJ1-1 TRBV5-6 CASSLDGTGENTEAFF
14 TRBJ2-7 TRBV21-1 CASTVLDRGPEQYF
14 TRBJ1-1 TRBV4-3 CASSQDGGNTEAFF
15 TRBJ1-5 TRBV28 CASSSVGTANQPQHF
12 TRBJ2-1 TRBV11-3 CASSPGGFEQFF
14 TRBJ2-2 TRBV6-4 CASSESGDTGELFF
13 TRBJ2-5 TRBV2 CASTAGGVETQYF
11 TRBJ2-5 TRBV7-2 CASSSLETQYF
16 TRBJ1-4 TRBV2 CASSNRMHATNEKLFF
14 TRBJ2-1 TRBV5-4 CASSLWDRAYEQFF
13 TRBJ1-5 TRBV2 CASTPFGDQPQHF
12 TRBJ2-1 TRBV6-5 CASSSTGNEQFF
13 TRBJ2-7 TRBV2 CASSDRLDGEQYF
12 TRBJ1-2 TRBV5-1 CASSFPSYGYTF
14 TRBJ2-7 TRBV5-6 CASSLGQSIYEQYF
14 TRBJ1-5 TRBV25-1 CASSEGTGYQPQHF
13 TRBJ1-2 TRBV30 CAWSVSVFDGYTF
15 TRBJ1-1 TRBV5-8 CASSTGQGVGTEAFF
14 TRBJ2-7 TRBV7-6 CASSASGGSSEQYF
15 TRBJ2-7 TRBV15 CATSRGTQGFDEQYF
15 TRBJ2-2 TRBV19 CASSIAGTISGELFF
14 TRBJ2-1 TRBV10-2 CASRSVTGNNEQFF
15 TRBJ2-7 TRBV2 CASSTGDREMDEQYF
13 TRBJ2-7 TRBV5-1 CASSRGVSYEQYF
17 TRBJ1-6 TRBV4-1 CASSQDLGTYGGLPLHF
15 TRBJ2-1 TRBV6-5 CASSRSGGAGNEQFF
18 TRBJ1-3 TRBV18 CASSLEAWDTRSGNTIYF
16 TRBJ2-2 TRBV9 CASSLGTVVSTGELFF
12 TRBJ1-1 TRBV6-1 CASTVGQPEAFF
14 TRBJ2-7 TRBV6-5 CASSYSPGAYEQYF
14 TRBJ2-1 TRBV19 CASMEGSSYNEQFF
13 TRBJ2-1 TRBV7-2 CASSLEGKREQFF
15 TRBJ2-7 TRBV11-1 CASSLDGQTYYEQYF
17 TRBJ1-2 TRBV28 CASSRALWGETNYGYTF
12 TRBJ2-2 TRBV4-1 CASSGESGELFF
14 TRBJ2-7 TRBV19 CASSISSTSYEQYF
15 TRBJ1-2 TRBV6-1 CASSEEIAGVVGYTF
14 TRBJ1-6 TRBV19 CASSSRTGNSPLHF
12 TRBJ2-5 TRBV30 CAWSVGGETQYF
14 TRBJ2-3 TRBV28 CASSFVAGTDTQYF
15 TRBJ1-1 TRBV10-3 CAISEVTGVNTEAFF
16 TRBJ1-1 TRBV29-1 CSVDRDRGLMNTEAFF
15 TRBJ1-3 TRBV6-5 CASSSGTGRGNTIYF
13 TRBJ1-1 TRBV6-5 CASSYSENTEAFF
15 TRBJ2-1 TRBV5-1 CASSRSGTGEEGQFF
13 TRBJ1-2 TRBV10-3 CAIRPPRSWGYTF
16 TRBJ2-5 TRBV15 CATSRTSGRVAETQYF
14 TRBJ2-7 TRBV7-6 CASSLSAGAYEQYF
17 TRBJ2-2 TRBV5-1 CASSSHRTGVNTGELFF
14 TRBJ1-2 TRBV18 CASSPPDRNYGYTF
15 TRBJ1-4 TRBV28 CASSFKRAANEKLFF
14 TRBJ2-7 TRBV28 CASSSPGGRDEQYF